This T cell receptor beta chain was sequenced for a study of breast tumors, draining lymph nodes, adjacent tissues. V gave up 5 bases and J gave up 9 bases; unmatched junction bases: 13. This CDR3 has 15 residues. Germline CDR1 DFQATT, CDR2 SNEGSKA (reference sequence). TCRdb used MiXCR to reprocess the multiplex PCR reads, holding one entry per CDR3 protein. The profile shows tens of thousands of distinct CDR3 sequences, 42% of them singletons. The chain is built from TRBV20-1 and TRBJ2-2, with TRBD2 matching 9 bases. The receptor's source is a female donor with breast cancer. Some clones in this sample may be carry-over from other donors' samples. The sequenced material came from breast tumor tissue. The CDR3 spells CSAWGGVAGAWELFF. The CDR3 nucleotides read TGCAGTGCTTGGGGTGGGGTAGCGGGAGCCTGGGAGCTGTTTTTT.